This T cell receptor beta chain was sequenced in a study of vaccination and CD4 T cells after COVID-19. Study summary: Participants were vaccinated with two doses, given as either BNT162b2 or mRNA-1273 vaccine. Researchers treated cells with overlapping spike peptides taken from SARS-CoV-2, HCoV-NL63, HCoV-OC43 and HCoV-229E.

Treatment reported: roughly ten-day PBMC culture with coronavirus spike peptide pools or control peptides (ViraFEST assay). Before the COVID-19 pandemic (2011-2018), CD4+ T cells were obtained from the unexposed donor. Peptide pool stimulation in ViraFEST expanded antigen-specific T cells, whose TCRs were then sequenced. Germline trimming cut 0 bases from V and 2 bases from J; bases unmatched to any gene: 2. The CDR3 spans 16 residues. In germline, CDR1 is SGHTA, CDR2 FQGTGA. Turning to this clonotype: Its specificity is not known.

The study sequenced cultured CD4+ T cell DNA using the Oncomine TCR Beta short-read assay. TCRdb called the PCR reads again in MiXCR, with one record for every CDR3 protein. This sample has roughly 7,000 distinct CDR3 sequences, with approximately 44% found just once. This receptor was identified in a human donor in good health. The sequencing sample was made of CD4+ T cells from blood, cultured in vitro. The chain uses TRBV7-3 and TRBJ2-2; 8 nucleotides match TRBD2. The CDR3 DNA reads TGTGCCAGCAGCTTAACGCTAGCGGGCAACACCGGGGAGCTGTTTTTT. It encodes CASSLTLAGNTGELFF.